This T cell receptor beta chain was recovered during a study of blood T cell repertoires in COVID-19. For the study at large: Whether acute or convalescent, the COVID-19 samples came from the United States, Italy and Spain. Nucleic acid was either cDNA or gDNA, and it came from T cells, B-cell-depleted T cells, or PBMCs.

This clone came up a few times. Per the original methods: The authors estimated nucleated cell counts from reference gene primer amplification. Generated by immunoSEQ multiplex PCR, the TCRdb table keeps only in-frame clones and is missing some. That table gives V, J and clone size, and the DNA gave D and trimming. The data show 380,000 or so clones, with about 90% seen just once and 0.95% to 1.5% held by the top ten. The CDR3 is 13 amino acids. The V gene lost 5 bases and the J gene lost 3 bases, with 10 bases spanning the gap. What was sequenced was peripheral blood. The source of this sequence is a man aged 40-49 years with acute or convalescent COVID-19. The gene calls are TRBV12-3 or TRBV12-4 and TRBJ1-1; no clear D gene. CDR3 sequence reads: CASSPTVYTEAFF. Here the CDR3 DNA reads TGTGCCAGCAGTCCCACAGTTTACACTGAAGCTTTCTTT.